This is a list of T cell receptor beta chains from one sample in a study of read filtering for tumor transcriptome and immune sequencing. TCRdb ran MiXCR on the reads and lists one entry per CDR3 protein. The sample consists of about 39,000 distinct CDR3 sequences, approximately 14% of them appearing once. Material: a population of CD138-negative cells sorted from bone marrow. The source of these receptors is a donor over 35 with multiple myeloma. The CDR3 runs from the conserved cysteine through the conserved F or W. A D gene is named only where the DNA matches it firmly. The size entry is marked missing in some rows and otherwise reads once, few, many or a size class.

J gene | clone size | V gene | D gene | CDR3 DNA | CDR3 protein
TRBJ1-1 | many | TRBV9 | . | TGTGCCAGCAGCGTAGCGATGGGGCGAAGGGAGGTGGACACTGAAGCTTTCTTT | CASSVAMGRREVDTEAFF
TRBJ1-3 | many | TRBV29-1 | . | TGCAGCGTTGAAGACACCGGTGGGTTTGGAAACACCATATATTTT | CSVEDTGGFGNTIYF
TRBJ2-1 | . | TRBV7-9 | TRBD2 | TGTGCCAGCAGCTTAGGTGGGGGACTAGCGGGCCGGAGCAATGAGCAGTTCTTC | CASSLGGGLAGRSNEQFF
TRBJ2-7 | . | TRBV7-6 | . | TGTGCCGGCAACTCCCTTCGAGGGGCGATTCCCCACGAGCAGTACTTC | CAGNSLRGAIPHEQYF
TRBJ2-1 | few | TRBV2 | TRBD1 | TGTGCCAGCATCCGGGACAGGGGTATGGGTGAGCAGTTCTTC | CASIRDRGMGEQFF
TRBJ1-4 | many | TRBV18 | . | TGTGCCAGCTCACCGGGCGCAGACAATGAAAAACTGTTTTTT | CASSPGADNEKLFF
TRBJ2-7 | many | TRBV19 | . | TGTGCCAGTAGCCAACAGGGTCTTGTCAACGAGCAGTACTTC | CASSQQGLVNEQYF
TRBJ1-5 | many | TRBV14 | TRBD1 | TGTGCCAGCAGCCCGACCAACGACAGGGGCCATCAGCCCCAGCATTTT | CASSPTNDRGHQPQHF
TRBJ2-7 | many | TRBV6-2/TRBV6-3 | . | TGTGCCAGCAGTTATAAGGTTTCATCAGCGGGACAGCTTCTGTTC | CASSYKVSSAGQLLF
TRBJ1-1 | many | TRBV12-3/TRBV12-4 | . | TGTGCCAGCAGTCTCTGGTACACTGAAGCTTTCTTT | CASSLWYTEAFF
TRBJ2-1 | many | TRBV9 | . | TGTGCCAGCAGCTTTCTGGGTAGCGGTTACAATGAGCAGTTCTTC | CASSFLGSGYNEQFF
TRBJ2-7 | many | TRBV4-2 | . | TGTGCCAGCAGCCAAGATGGCCCTAGGGACGGGGAGCAGTACTTC | CASSQDGPRDGEQYF
TRBJ2-1 | few | TRBV6-5 | TRBD2 | TGTGCCAGCAGCCTAGCGGGCCTTTCCTACAATGAGCAGTTCTTC | CASSLAGLSYNEQFF
TRBJ1-6 | many | TRBV20-1 | . | TGCAGTGCTAGAAGGAGCTCCTATAATTCACCCCTCCACTTT | CSARRSSYNSPLHF
TRBJ2-2 | . | TRBV6-2/TRBV6-3 | . | TGTGCCAGCAGCTCTTGGCTGGGGGCGGCCGGGGAGCTGTTTTTT | CASSSWLGAAGELFF
TRBJ2-3 | many | TRBV20-1 | . | TGCAGTGCTCAGTCTGGGCCCCCCACAGATACGCAGTATTTT | CSAQSGPPTDTQYF
TRBJ2-4 | many | TRBV27 | . | TGTGCCAGCAGTTTACACCCAGGACAGCTGGGGGCCAAAAACATTCAGTACTTC | CASSLHPGQLGAKNIQYF
TRBJ2-7 | many | TRBV3-1 | . | TGTGCCAGCAGCCAAGATCGCGGGGCCCTCTCCTACGAGCAGTACTTC | CASSQDRGALSYEQYF
TRBJ1-4 | . | TRBV19 | TRBD1 | TGTGCCATTGCGGACAGGGGTGGTGAAAAACTGTTTTTT | CAIADRGGEKLFF
TRBJ2-7 | many | TRBV30 | TRBD1 | TGTGCCTGGAGTTATGGACAGGGGTACTACGAGCAGTACTTC | CAWSYGQGYYEQYF
TRBJ2-3 | many | TRBV29-1 | . | TGCAGCGTTGAAGATGTGGCTAGTGGCGCAGATACGCAGTATTTT | CSVEDVASGADTQYF
TRBJ2-1 | medium-sized | TRBV7-7 | . | TGTGCCAGCAGCTTAGGCGTCTCTCAAACCGGGAATGAGCAGTTCTTC | CASSLGVSQTGNEQFF
TRBJ1-4 | many | TRBV19 | . | TGTGCCAGTAGTCTCCGCATGGACGAAAAACTGTTTTTT | CASSLRMDEKLFF
TRBJ2-2 | many | TRBV9 | . | TGTGCCAGCAGCGTAAGGCCCGCCGGGGAGCTGTTTTTT | CASSVRPAGELFF
TRBJ2-7 | many | TRBV7-8 | . | TGTGCCAGCGGAAGGAGCTCCTACGAGCAGTACTTC | CASGRSSYEQYF
TRBJ2-7 | many | TRBV11-2 | . | TGTGCCAGCAGCTTAAGGGGGGGTACAACCTACGAGCAGTACTTC | CASSLRGGTTYEQYF
TRBJ1-1 | many | TRBV6-1 | . | TGTGCCAGCAGGGCCTGGGGGATAAGGGAAGCTTTCTTT | CASRAWGIREAFF
TRBJ1-5 | medium-sized | TRBV29-1 | . | TGCAGCGCCCAACGGGACAGCAATCAGCCCCAGCATTTT | CSAQRDSNQPQHF
TRBJ1-1 | many | TRBV14 | TRBD1 | TGTGCCAGCAGCCCAAGACAGGGGGCGCATACTGAAGCTTTCTTT | CASSPRQGAHTEAFF
TRBJ2-3 | medium-sized | TRBV7-2 | TRBD2 | TGTGCCAGCAGCTTTCTCCTAGCGGGGGGGCCTATGCTAAGCACAGATACGCAGTATTTT | CASSFLLAGGPMLSTDTQYF
TRBJ2-3 | many | TRBV5-6 | . | TGTGCCAGCACCCCAACCGGCCTCTCCACAGATACGCAGTATTTT | CASTPTGLSTDTQYF
TRBJ2-7 | many | TRBV12-3/TRBV12-4 | TRBD1 | TGTGCCAGCAGTTTAGTAGGGGACAGAGAATACGAGCAGTACTTC | CASSLVGDREYEQYF
TRBJ2-1 | few | TRBV11-3 | . | TGTGCCAGCAGCCCGGACGACCCGGGAAAGCAGTTCTTC | CASSPDDPGKQFF
TRBJ2-4 | many | TRBV7-9 | . | TGTGCCAGCAGCTTAGAAAGGGGAGGGGGGGGCTCCAAAAACATTCAGTACTTC | CASSLERGGGGSKNIQYF
TRBJ2-5 | many | TRBV11-2 | TRBD2 | TGTGCCAGCAGCGCCTGGACTAGCGGGGATCAAGAGACCCAGTACTTC | CASSAWTSGDQETQYF
TRBJ2-1 | . | TRBV7-9 | TRBD2 | TGTGCCAGCAGCCCCCAGACTAGCGGACCGGCCTCCTACAATGAGCAGTTCTTC | CASSPQTSGPASYNEQFF
TRBJ2-7 | . | TRBV5-4 | TRBD2 | TGTGCCAGCAGCATGGGACTAGCGGGGAGGTACGAGCAGTACTTC | CASSMGLAGRYEQYF
TRBJ1-3 | many | TRBV3-1 | TRBD1 | TGTGCCAGCAGCCAAAATACAGGGGCTGGAAACACCATATATTTT | CASSQNTGAGNTIYF
TRBJ1-1 | many | TRBV5-1 | . | TGCGCCAGCAGCGTAACGACTGTACGAACGGAAGCTTTCTTT | CASSVTTVRTEAFF
TRBJ2-5 | . | TRBV7-2 | TRBD2 | TGTGCCAGCAGCGAGACTAGCCTCAGGGAGACCCAGTACTTC | CASSETSLRETQYF
TRBJ2-7 | many | TRBV11-2 | TRBD2 | TGTGCCAGCAGCTTAATCGGTGGGGCTAGCGGGGGAACCGAGCAGTACTTC | CASSLIGGASGGTEQYF
TRBJ2-2 | many | TRBV27 | TRBD1 | TGTGCCAGCATGTTGGCCGGGACAGGGAAAACCGGGGAGCTGTTTTTT | CASMLAGTGKTGELFF
TRBJ1-1 | few | TRBV14 | . | TGTGCCAGCGATCAAGCAGGAGGTACTGAAGCTTTCTTT | CASDQAGGTEAFF
TRBJ2-3 | many | TRBV20-1 | TRBD2 | TGCAGTGCTCCCAGCGGGGGGGCTGGAGATACGCAGTATTTT | CSAPSGGAGDTQYF
TRBJ1-4 | many | TRBV11-1 | TRBD1 | TGTGCCAGCAGCTCCCGGGACAGGGGGTTCGGAGATGAAAAACTGTTTTTT | CASSSRDRGFGDEKLFF
TRBJ2-7 | many | TRBV12-3/TRBV12-4 | . | TGTGCCAGCACCAGCTCCAGGTGGACCTACGAGCAGTACTTC | CASTSSRWTYEQYF
TRBJ1-1 | many | TRBV6-5 | . | TGTGCCAGCAGTCTGGGGGGTGGGACTGAAGCTTTCTTT | CASSLGGGTEAFF
TRBJ2-1 | medium-sized | TRBV11-2 | TRBD1 | TGTGCCAGCAGCGCCGGACAGGGGGGAAGGGGTGAGCAGTTCTTC | CASSAGQGGRGEQFF
TRBJ1-4 | many | TRBV11-2 | . | TGTGCCAGCAGCCTGATGTTTCGTGAAAAACTGTTTTTT | CASSLMFREKLFF
TRBJ1-4 | many | TRBV19 | . | TGTGCCAGTAGCCGGGCGGGTGCCGCAACTAATGAAAAACTGTTTTTT | CASSRAGAATNEKLFF
TRBJ1-1 | many | TRBV7-8 | . | TGTGCCAGCAGCTTAGTGTCAGGGATGAACACTGAAGCTTTCTTT | CASSLVSGMNTEAFF
TRBJ2-3 | . | TRBV20-1 | TRBD2 | TGCAGTGCTAGCGTTCTAGCGGGAGGCACAGATACGCAGTATTTT | CSASVLAGGTDTQYF
TRBJ1-1 | many | TRBV4-1 | . | TGCGCCAGCAGCCCTCCCCGACAGCGTGAAGCTTTCTTT | CASSPPRQREAFF
TRBJ2-1 | many | TRBV11-3 | TRBD2 | TGTGCCAGCAGACCTAGCGGGAGTTTTGAGCAGTTCTTC | CASRPSGSFEQFF